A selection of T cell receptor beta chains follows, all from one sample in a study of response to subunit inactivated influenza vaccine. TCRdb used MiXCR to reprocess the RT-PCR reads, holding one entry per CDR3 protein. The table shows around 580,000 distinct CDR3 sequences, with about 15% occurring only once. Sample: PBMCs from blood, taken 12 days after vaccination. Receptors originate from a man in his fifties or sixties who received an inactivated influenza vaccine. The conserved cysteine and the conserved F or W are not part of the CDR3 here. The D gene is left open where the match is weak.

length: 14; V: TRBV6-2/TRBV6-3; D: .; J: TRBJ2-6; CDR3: ASTHLGISGANVLT
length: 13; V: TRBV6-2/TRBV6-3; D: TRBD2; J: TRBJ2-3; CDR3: ASSPLGLSKATQY
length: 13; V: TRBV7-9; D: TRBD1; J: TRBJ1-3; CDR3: ASSRDRTSGNTIY
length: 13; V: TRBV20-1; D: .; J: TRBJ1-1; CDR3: SARVSLTVNTEAF
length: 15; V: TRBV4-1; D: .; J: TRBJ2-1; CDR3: ASSQARVGSSYNEQF
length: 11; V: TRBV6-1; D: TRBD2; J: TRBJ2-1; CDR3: ASGGDYYNEQF
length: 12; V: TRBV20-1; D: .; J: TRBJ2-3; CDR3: SANGGLSTDTQY
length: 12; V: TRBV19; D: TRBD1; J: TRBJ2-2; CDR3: ASTDRGKPGELF
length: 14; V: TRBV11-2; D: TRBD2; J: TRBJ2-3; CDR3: ASRKLADASTDTQY
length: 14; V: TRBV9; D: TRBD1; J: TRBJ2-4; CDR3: ATSPRDRGRENIQY
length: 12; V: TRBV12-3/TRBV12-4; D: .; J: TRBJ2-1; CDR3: ASSLGRATNEQF
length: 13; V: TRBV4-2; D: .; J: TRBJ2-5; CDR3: ASSQGLGKGETQY
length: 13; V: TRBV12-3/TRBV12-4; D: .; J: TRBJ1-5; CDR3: ASSLVGRSNQPQH
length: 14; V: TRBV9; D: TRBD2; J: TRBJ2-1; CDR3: ASSVGTSGSNNEQF
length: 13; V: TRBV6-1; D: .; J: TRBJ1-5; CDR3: ASSVDSYPPLAQH